This T cell receptor (beta chain) appears in the sequencing data of a study of vaccination and CD4 T cells after COVID-19. Points from the study as a whole: It was found that, in convalescent patients, 304 of 307 vaccine-specific clones were spike mono-reactive.

Of note for this clonotype: The antigen is undetermined.

The germline V gene has CDR1 SGDLS and CDR2 YYNGEE. The ends were cut back, 0 bases at V and 11 bases at J, with 11 bases in the middle. The CDR3 is 12 amino acids. The assay that was used to sequence DNA from cultured CD4+ T cells was the Oncomine TCR Beta short-read assay. Cultured CD4+ T cells were the source of extracted genomic DNA. TCRdb reprocessed the PCR reads via MiXCR and lists one record per CDR3 protein. The profile shows approximately 9,000 distinct CDR3 sequences, roughly a third of them singletons. Treatment meaning: roughly ten-day PBMC culture with coronavirus spike peptide pools or control peptides (ViraFEST assay). Ahead of the COVID-19 pandemic (2011-2018), the CD4+ T cells of the unexposed donor were collected.

The sequence was obtained from a human donor in good health. The sequencing input was CD4+ T cells from blood, cultured in vitro. The chain recombines TRBV9 with TRBJ1-1; D is perhaps TRBD1 (6 bases). CDR3 residues: CASSVGTGAAFF. The CDR3 DNA follows: TGTGCCAGCAGCGTAGGAACGGGGGCGGCTTTCTTT.